The sequence of this T cell receptor beta chain was determined in a study of regulatory T cells in long-lasting Graves disease. Study results and caveats: Peripheral blood alone, not thyroid tissue, underwent study. Persistent disease exhibited a predilection for TRBV28, TRBJ1-2 and TRBJ2-5.

This clonotype was counted at least ten times. Its antigen is not identified. Trimming removed 5 bases at V and 5 bases at J, with 10 bases between. The CDR3 has 13 residues. As to time point: newly diagnosed GD, antithyroid drugs for less than 3 months. The TCR library used RNA extracted from PBMCs. The authors built TCR beta libraries using iRepertoire HTBI primers and Arm-PCR of CDR3 regions. In the source study's methods: Spanning all samples, the identified segments comprised some 62 TRBV and fewer than 15 TRBJ. TCRdb re-derived calls from the multiplex PCR reads in MiXCR, one entry per CDR3 protein. The authors' filters were not applied to this entry. The repertoire consists of approximately 310,000 distinct CDR3 sequences, with under 20% occurring once and the leading ten covering around 37%.

The receptor was derived from a female donor with Graves disease. The sample consisted of peripheral blood mononuclear cells (PBMCs), taken at new diagnosis, from a patient treated with antithyroid drugs. The V and J genes are TRBV12-3 or TRBV12-4 and TRBJ1-5; D is uncertain. The CDR3 loop is CASSALQHQPQHF. Written as DNA, the CDR3 is TGTGCCAGCAGTGCTCTCCAGCATCAGCCCCAGCATTTT.